The subject of this entry is one T cell receptor (beta chain). The germline gives CDR1 SGHTS, CDR2 YDEGEE. The CDR3 has 15 residues. Trimming took 5 bases from V and 0 from J; bases not matched to a gene: 6. The entry originates in a study of OX40 agonist ivuxolimab in advanced cancers. Libraries were prepared by immunoSEQ multiplex PCR; TCRdb keeps only in-frame clonotypes and omits some of them. The table has 73,000 or so clones, roughly four fifths seen once. This chain joins TRBV5-8 and TRBJ2-3; 7 nucleotides agree with TRBD1. Source: CD4+ or CD8+ T cells sorted from blood, taken in a trial of the OX40 agonist ivuxolimab. This receptor was identified in an adult with an advanced solid tumor such as melanoma, head and neck, liver or kidney cancer. The CDR3 nucleotides are TGTGCCAGCAGTTATGAGGGGGCTAGCACAGATACGCAGTATTTT. Translation gives CASSYEGASTDTQYF.